This TCR beta chain was found in a study of spatial heterogeneity in lung cancer. Study-level points and caveats: Tumor mutation count correlated with how many alpha and beta TCRs expanded intratumorally.

This sample's time point: sample taken at primary tumor resection. The CDR3 runs 14 residues. Germline V CDR1 and CDR2: SNHLY, FYNNEI. V was clipped by 2 bases and J by 4 bases; unmatched bases: 4. In its sample, this clonotype was seen many times. Its antigen is undetermined. TCRdb recomputed calls from the 5' RACE reads with MiXCR, one row per CDR3 protein. The table records approximately 23,000 distinct CDR3 sequences, over 4% of them present only once. V gene TRBV2 combines with J gene TRBJ1-1; 7 bases match TRBD1. The sequences come from lung tumor tissue, collected at surgery. This clonotype was obtained from a male donor with early-stage non-small cell lung cancer. CDR3 sequence reads: CASSETAGGTEAFF. The DNA of the CDR3 is TGTGCCAGCAGTGAAACCGCAGGGGGCACTGAAGCTTTCTTT.